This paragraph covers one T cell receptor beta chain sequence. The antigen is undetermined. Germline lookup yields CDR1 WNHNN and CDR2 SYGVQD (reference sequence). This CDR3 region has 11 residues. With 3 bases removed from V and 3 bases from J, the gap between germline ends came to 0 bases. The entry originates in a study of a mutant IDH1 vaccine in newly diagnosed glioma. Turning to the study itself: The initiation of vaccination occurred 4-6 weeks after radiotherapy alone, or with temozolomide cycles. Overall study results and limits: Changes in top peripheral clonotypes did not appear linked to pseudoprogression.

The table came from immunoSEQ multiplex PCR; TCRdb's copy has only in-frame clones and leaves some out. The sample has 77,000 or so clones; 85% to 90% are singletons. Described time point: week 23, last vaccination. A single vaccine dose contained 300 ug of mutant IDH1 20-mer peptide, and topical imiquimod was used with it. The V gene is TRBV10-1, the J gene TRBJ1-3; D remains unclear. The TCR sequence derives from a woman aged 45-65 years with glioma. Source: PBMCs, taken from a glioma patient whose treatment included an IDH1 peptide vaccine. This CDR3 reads CASSDGNTIYF. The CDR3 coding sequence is TGCGCCAGCAGTGATGGAAACACCATATATTTT.